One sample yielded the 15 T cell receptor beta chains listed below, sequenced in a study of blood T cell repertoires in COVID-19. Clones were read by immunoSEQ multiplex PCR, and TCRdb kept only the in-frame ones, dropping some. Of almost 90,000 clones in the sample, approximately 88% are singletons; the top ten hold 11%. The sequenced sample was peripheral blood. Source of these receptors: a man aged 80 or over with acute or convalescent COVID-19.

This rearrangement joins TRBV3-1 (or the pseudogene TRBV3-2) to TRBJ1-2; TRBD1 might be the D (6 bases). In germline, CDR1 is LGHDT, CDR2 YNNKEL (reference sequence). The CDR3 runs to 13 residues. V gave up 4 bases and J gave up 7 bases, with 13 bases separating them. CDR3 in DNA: TGTGCCAGCAGCCCCCGCGCAGGGGCTGGCTACACCTTC. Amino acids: CASSPRAGAGYTF.

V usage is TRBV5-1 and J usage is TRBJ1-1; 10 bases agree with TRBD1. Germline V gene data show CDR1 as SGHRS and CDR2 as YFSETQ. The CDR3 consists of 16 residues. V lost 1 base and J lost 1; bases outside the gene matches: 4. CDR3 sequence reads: CASSLTTGGPNTEAFF. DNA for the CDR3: TGCGCCAGCAGCTTGACGACAGGGGGCCCGAACACTGAAGCTTTCTTT.

The CDR3 DNA reads TGCGCCAGCAGCGCCGGACAGGGAACAGATACGCAGTATTTT. It is translated as CASSAGQGTDTQYF. The chain is built from TRBV5-1 and TRBJ2-3, with TRBD1 identical over 8 bases. This CDR3 region has 14 residues. Losses at the gene ends were 4 bases for V and 3 bases for J; bases not matched to a gene: 4. In germline, CDR1 is SGHRS, CDR2 YFSETQ.

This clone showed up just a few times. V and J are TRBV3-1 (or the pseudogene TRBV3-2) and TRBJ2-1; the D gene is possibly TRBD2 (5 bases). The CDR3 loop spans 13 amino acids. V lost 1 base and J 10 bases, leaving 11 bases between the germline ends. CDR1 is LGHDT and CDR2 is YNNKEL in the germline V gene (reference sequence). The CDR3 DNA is TGTGCCAGCAGCCAAGCGGGTAGAGGGGAGCAGTTCTTC. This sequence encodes CASSQAGRGEQFF.

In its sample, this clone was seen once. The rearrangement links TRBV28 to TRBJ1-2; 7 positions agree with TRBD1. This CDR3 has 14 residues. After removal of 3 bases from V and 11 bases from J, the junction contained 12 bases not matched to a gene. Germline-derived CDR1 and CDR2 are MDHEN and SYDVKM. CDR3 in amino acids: CASSFAFNRGRYTF. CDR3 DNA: TGTGCCAGCAGTTTTGCTTTCAACAGGGGAAGGTACACCTTC.

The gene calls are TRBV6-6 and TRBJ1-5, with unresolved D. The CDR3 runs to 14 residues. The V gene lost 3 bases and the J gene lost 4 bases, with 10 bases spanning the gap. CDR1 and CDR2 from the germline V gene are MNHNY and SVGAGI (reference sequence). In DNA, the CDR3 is TGTGCCAGCAGTTATATGGAGGAGAATCAGCCCCAGCATTTT. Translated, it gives CASSYMEENQPQHF.

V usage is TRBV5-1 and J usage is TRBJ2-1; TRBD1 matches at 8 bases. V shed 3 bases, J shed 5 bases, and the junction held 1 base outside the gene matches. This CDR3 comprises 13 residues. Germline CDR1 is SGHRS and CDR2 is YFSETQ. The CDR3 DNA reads TGCGCCAGCAGCTACAGGGGGGACAATGAGCAGTTCTTC. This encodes CASSYRGDNEQFF.

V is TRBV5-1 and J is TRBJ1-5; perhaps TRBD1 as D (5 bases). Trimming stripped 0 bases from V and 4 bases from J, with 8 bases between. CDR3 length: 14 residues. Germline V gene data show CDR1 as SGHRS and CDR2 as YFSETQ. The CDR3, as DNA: TGCGCCAGCAGCTTGGCCCCAGGGAATCAGCCCCAGCATTTT. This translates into CASSLAPGNQPQHF.

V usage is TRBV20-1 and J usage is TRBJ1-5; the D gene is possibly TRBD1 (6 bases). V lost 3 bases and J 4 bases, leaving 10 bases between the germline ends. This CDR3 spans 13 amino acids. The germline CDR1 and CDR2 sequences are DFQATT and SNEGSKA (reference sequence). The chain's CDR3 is CSASYRENQPQHF. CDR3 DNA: TGCAGTGCTAGTTACAGGGAGAATCAGCCCCAGCATTTT.

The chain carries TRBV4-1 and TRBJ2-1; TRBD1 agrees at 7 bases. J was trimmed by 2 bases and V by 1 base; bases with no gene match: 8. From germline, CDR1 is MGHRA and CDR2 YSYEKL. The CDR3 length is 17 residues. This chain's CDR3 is CASSQVPDRLTYNEQFF. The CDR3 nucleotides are TGCGCCAGCAGCCAAGTCCCGGACAGGTTAACCTACAATGAGCAGTTCTTC.

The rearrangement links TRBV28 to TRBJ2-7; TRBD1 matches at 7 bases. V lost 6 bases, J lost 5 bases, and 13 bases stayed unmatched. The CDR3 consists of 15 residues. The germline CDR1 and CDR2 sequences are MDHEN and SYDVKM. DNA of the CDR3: TGTGCCAGCAGGATCGGTGGAGACAGGGTCCACGAGCAGTACTTC. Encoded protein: CASRIGGDRVHEQYF. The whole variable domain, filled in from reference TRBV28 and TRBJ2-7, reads DVKVTQSSRYLVKRTGEKVFLECVQDMDHENMFWYRQDPGLGLRLIYFSYDVKMKEKGDIPEGYSVSREKKERFSLILESASTNQTSMYLCASRIGGDRVHEQYFGPGTRLTVT.

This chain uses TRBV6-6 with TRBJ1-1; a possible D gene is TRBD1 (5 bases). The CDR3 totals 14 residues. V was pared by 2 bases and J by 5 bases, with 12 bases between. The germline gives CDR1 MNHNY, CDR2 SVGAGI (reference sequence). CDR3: CASSYPETGTEAFF. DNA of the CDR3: TGTGCCAGCAGTTACCCGGAAACAGGTACTGAAGCTTTCTTT.

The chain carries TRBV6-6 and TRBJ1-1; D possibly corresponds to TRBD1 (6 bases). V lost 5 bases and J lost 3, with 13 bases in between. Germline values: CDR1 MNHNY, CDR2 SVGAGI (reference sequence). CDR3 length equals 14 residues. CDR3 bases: TGTGCCAGCAGTCAAGGCAGGGGAGACACTGAAGCTTTCTTT. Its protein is CASSQGRGDTEAFF.

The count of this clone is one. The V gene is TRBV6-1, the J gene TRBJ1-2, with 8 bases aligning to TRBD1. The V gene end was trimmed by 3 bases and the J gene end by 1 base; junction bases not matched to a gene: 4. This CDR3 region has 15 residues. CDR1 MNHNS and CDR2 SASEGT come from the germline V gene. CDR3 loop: CASSDVTGGNYGYTF. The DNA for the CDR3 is TGTGCCAGCAGTGATGTAACAGGGGGTAACTATGGCTACACCTTC.

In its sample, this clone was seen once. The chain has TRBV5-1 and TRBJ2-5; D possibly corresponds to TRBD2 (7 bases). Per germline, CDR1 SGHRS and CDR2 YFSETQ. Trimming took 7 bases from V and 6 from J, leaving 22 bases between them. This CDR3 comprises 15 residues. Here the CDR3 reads CASALGGAGMQTQYF. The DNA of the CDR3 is TGCGCCAGCGCCCTGGGGGGGGCAGGGATGCAGACCCAGTACTTC.